Shown below are 14 T cell receptor beta chains from a single sample sequenced in a study of T cells in Graves' hyperthyroidism and ophthalmopathy (dated by TCRdb to about 2019). The protocol used for the library was multiplex PCR. Sequencing took place on an Illumina HiSeq 2000. TCR beta CDR3 regions were amplified from RNA transcripts. The TCR CDR3 was subjected to a first round of RT-PCR using the HTBI primer set and the Qiagen OneStep RT-PCR kit. TCRdb applied fastp at Q25 and MiXCR to the public reads, then kept only in-frame beta chains. Rows are combined by CDR3 protein, so each entry shows the most common genes and DNA. Here the sample has hundreds of thousands of distinct CDR3 sequences; around 26% occur a single time. Jointly, the top ten make up roughly 35% of the sample. The sequenced material came from blood. The receptors derive from a woman in her thirties or forties with Graves' ophthalmopathy.

This clonotype was observed a few times. A much larger clone differs by one base, so this may be a read error. The chain has TRBV2 and TRBJ2-7; perhaps TRBD2 as D (7 bases). Germline loops: CDR1 SNHLY, CDR2 FYNNEI. The CDR3 runs to 13 residues. CDR3: CARSNREGYERYF. DNA for the CDR3: TGTGCCAGATCAAACAGGGAGGGCTACGAGCGGTACTTC.

Notes on this clonotype: With a much larger clone just one base away, this may be a read error. V gene TRBV12-3 or TRBV12-4 combines with J gene TRBJ1-5, with D unclear. CDR3 length: 14 residues. DNA of the CDR3: TGTGCCAGCAGTTTTGGAGGACGCAATCAGCCCCGGCATTTT. This codes for CASSFGGRNQPRHF.

This clonotype was seen many times. The rearrangement links TRBV19 to TRBJ2-7; the D gene is possibly TRBD1 (5 bases). V gave up 3 bases and J gave up 5 bases, with 17 bases separating them. Germline assignment: CDR1 LNHDA and CDR2 SQIVND (reference sequence). The CDR3 sequence is 15 residues long. The DNA of the CDR3 is TGTGCCAGTAGTATGGTCGGCAGGGTAATGGACGAGCAGTACTTC. It yields the protein CASSMVGRVMDEQYF.

In this sample, this clonotype turned up many times. A read error may account for a junction end that differs from germline. The chain links TRBV7-2 to TRBJ2-7, with 10 bases matching TRBD2. The germline V gene encodes CDR1 SGHTA and CDR2 FQGNSA. The CDR3 runs to 14 residues. In DNA form, the CDR3 reads TGTGCCGGCAGCCCGGGACTAGCGTTTTACGAGCAGTACTTC. Protein: CAGSPGLAFYEQYF. Based on the CDR3 plus reference TRBV7-2 and TRBJ2-7, the full variable domain is GAGVSQSPSNKVTEKGKDVELRCDPISGHTALYWYRQSLGQGLEFLIYFQGNSAPDKSGLPSDRFSAERTGGSVSTLTIQRTQQEDSAVYLCAGSPGLAFYEQYFGPGTRLTVT.

This clonotype occurred many times. J is TRBJ2-7 and V is TRBV18, with 9 bases matching TRBD2. V lost 5 bases to trimming and J lost 4 bases; unmatched junction nucleotides: 6. The CDR3 has 14 residues. CDR1 and CDR2 from the germline V gene are KGHSH and LQKENI. The CDR3 region is CASSEGLAGYEQYF. In DNA form, the CDR3 reads TGTGCCAGCTCAGAGGGACTAGCCGGATACGAGCAGTACTTC.

This clonotype was observed many times. This rearrangement joins TRBV19 to TRBJ2-7; TRBD1 matches at 10 bases. Germline trimming cut 4 bases from V and 1 base from J; bases unmatched to any gene: 7. The CDR3 covers 16 residues. Per the germline V gene, CDR1 is LNHDA and CDR2 is SQIVND (reference sequence). CDR3 DNA sequence: TGTGCCAGTAGTACCTCTCCGGGACAGGGGTCCTACGAGCAGTACTTC. Translated, it gives CASSTSPGQGSYEQYF. The complete variable domain, with remaining parts taken from reference TRBV19 and TRBJ2-7, reads DGGITQSPKYLFRKEGQNVTLSCEQNLNHDAMYWYRQDPGQGLRLIYYSQIVNDFQKGDIAEGYSVSREKKESFPLTVTSAQKNPTAFYLCASSTSPGQGSYEQYFGPGTRLTVT.

This clonotype was seen at least ten times. V usage is TRBV19 and J usage is TRBJ2-1, with D perhaps TRBD2 (6 bases). V lost 7 bases and J lost 0, with 13 bases in between. Germline-derived CDR1 and CDR2 are LNHDA and SQIVND (reference sequence). The CDR3 has 15 amino acids. CDR3 DNA: TGTGCCAGTACCGAAAGCGGGCCCTCCTACAATGAGCAGTTCTTC. Encoded protein: CASTESGPSYNEQFF.

This clonotype occurred many times. This chain joins TRBV20-1 and TRBJ1-1; 12 positions match TRBD1. This CDR3 spans 17 amino acids. Germline trimming cut 5 bases from V and 0 bases from J; bases unmatched to any gene: 10. Looked up from germline, CDR1 is DFQATT and CDR2 is SNEGSKA (reference sequence). The CDR3 nucleotides are TGCAGTGCTTCCTTTCCGGGACAGGGGGCGATGAACACTGAAGCTTTCTTT. Its translation: CSASFPGQGAMNTEAFF.

This clonotype occurred many times. The genes are TRBV28 and TRBJ1-1; D gene uncertain. The germline gives CDR1 MDHEN, CDR2 SYDVKM. This CDR3 is 11 amino acids long. The V gene lost 6 bases and the J gene lost 4 bases, with 6 bases spanning the gap. The CDR3 DNA reads as TGTGCCAGCAGGCAGTTCACTGAAGCTTTCTTT. Translating it yields CASRQFTEAFF.

The chain recombines TRBV30 with TRBJ1-1; 7 bases match TRBD1. The V gene end was trimmed by 1 base and the J gene end by 3 bases; junction bases not matched to a gene: 5. This CDR3 is 14 amino acids long. Germline V gene lookup returns CDR1 GTSNPN and CDR2 SVGIG (reference sequence). CDR3 coding DNA: TGTGCCTGGAGTGGGAGGGGGCGTGACACTGAAGCTTTCTTT. Amino acids: CAWSGRGRDTEAFF.

This clonotype has just one count. The chain recombines TRBV12-3 or TRBV12-4 with TRBJ1-2, with D hard to call. Trimming left V 2 bases short and J 6 bases short, with 10 bases between. The CDR3 has 13 residues. Here the CDR3 reads CASSLLSTDGYTF. The CDR3 DNA is TGTGCCAGCAGTTTACTATCCACCGATGGCTACACCTTC.

The chain employs TRBV11-2 and TRBJ2-2, with D tentatively TRBD2 (7 bases). Germline lookup yields CDR1 SGHAT and CDR2 FQNNGV. V was clipped by 3 bases and J by 4 bases, with 15 bases between them. CDR3 length: 16 residues. CDR3 residues: CASSLDGGPGTGELFF. CDR3 nucleotides: TGTGCCAGCAGCTTGGACGGGGGGCCGGGCACCGGGGAGCTGTTTTTT.

This clonotype was seen many times. DNA of the CDR3: TGTGCCAGCAGCTTAGGTGGGGGCCCTCAGCCCCAGCATTTT. Translating it yields CASSLGGGPQPQHF. The chain employs TRBV7-9 and TRBJ1-5; TRBD1 is a possible D gene (6 bases). CDR3 length equals 14 residues. Germline loops: CDR1 SEHNR, CDR2 FQNEAQ (reference sequence). Trimming pared 1 base from V and 6 bases from J, leaving 10 bases between.

This clonotype appeared many times. The chain couples TRBV28 to TRBJ2-7, with D possibly being TRBD2 (5 bases). The germline gives CDR1 MDHEN, CDR2 SYDVKM. The V end was cut by 1 base, the J end by 7 bases, with 17 bases between. This CDR3 has 15 amino acids. The CDR3 here is CASSLYGNTPGEQYF. CDR3 nucleotides: TGTGCCAGCAGTTTATACGGGAACACCCCGGGAGAGCAGTACTTC. Full variable domain (missing parts from reference TRBV28 and TRBJ2-7): DVKVTQSSRYLVKRTGEKVFLECVQDMDHENMFWYRQDPGLGLRLIYFSYDVKMKEKGDIPEGYSVSREKKERFSLILESASTNQTSMYLCASSLYGNTPGEQYFGPGTRLTVT.